Sequencing of this T cell receptor (beta chain) was carried out in a study of blood T cell repertoires in COVID-19. The Seattle patients joined while their infection was active and were tracked longitudinally afterward. Per the study methods: Reference gene primer amplification in the assay estimated nucleated cell counts. Assay used: immunoSEQ multiplex PCR; TCRdb lists only in-frame clones, some missing. That table is the source of V, J and clone size, and D and trimming were worked out from the DNA. The table includes 200,000 to 300,000 clones, 85% to 90% detected once. CDR3 length: 15 amino acids. CDR1 is LNHDA, CDR2 SQIVND, per germline (reference sequence). Trimming took off 4 bases at V and 1 base at J, with 8 bases between the two ends.

This TCR derives from an older woman with COVID-19, enrolled during active disease. Sequenced input: peripheral blood. The rearrangement links TRBV19 to TRBJ2-6, with D possibly TRBD1 on 6 matching bases. In DNA form, the CDR3 reads TGTGCCAGTAGTAACCAGGGGTCTGGGGCCAACGTCCTGACTTTC. It encodes CASSNQGSGANVLTF.